One sample yielded the 32 T cell receptor beta chains listed below, sequenced in a study of T cells after yellow fever vaccination. Each CDR3 protein is one row after TCRdb ran MiXCR on the 5' RACE reads. The sample comprises approximately 300,000 distinct CDR3 sequences, 7.5% to 9% of which are singletons, and about a sixth rests with the top ten. The input for sequencing was PBMCs, taken on the day of the first yellow fever vaccination. Receptors were obtained from a man aged 18 to 30 who received the YFV17D yellow fever vaccine.

This clonotype was found a few times. The chain uses TRBV12-3 or TRBV12-4 and TRBJ1-2; D remains unclear. Trimming took 1 base from V and 10 from J, leaving 10 bases between them. CDR3 length: 12 amino acids. The CDR3 bases are TGTGCCAGCAGTTTAGGGGCATTTTACTACACCTTC. It encodes CASSLGAFYYTF.

The chain couples TRBV20-1 to TRBJ2-1, with D perhaps assigned TRBD1 or TRBD2 (5 bases each). V was clipped by 1 base and J by 9 bases, with 19 bases between them. This CDR3 has 15 amino acids. Germline assignment: CDR1 DFQATT and CDR2 SNEGSKA (reference sequence). Written as DNA, the CDR3 is TGCAGTGCTAGAGTGTCGGGACGTGGGGACCGTGAGCAGTTCTTC. It specifies CSARVSGRGDREQFF.

This chain joins TRBV6-2 or TRBV6-3 and TRBJ1-5, with 8 bases identical to TRBD1. This CDR3 contains 15 residues. Germline loops: CDR1 MNHEY, CDR2 SVGEGT. The V and J ends lost 6 bases and 5 bases, in that order; junction bases with no gene match: 9. The CDR3 DNA follows: TGTGCCAGCAGGAGGCAGGGGGCGACCTATCAGCCCCAGCATTTT. Its translation: CASRRQGATYQPQHF.

Only a few counts were recorded for this clonotype. The genes are TRBV28 and TRBJ2-5, with D perhaps TRBD2 (7 bases). CDR3 length equals 16 residues. Trimming took 6 bases from V and 2 from J, leaving 19 bases between them. Germline V CDR1 and CDR2: MDHEN, SYDVKM. For the CDR3, the DNA is TGTGCCAGCAGAAGCTGGAATCGGGGGGCTCAAGAGACCCAGTACTTC. Encoded protein: CASRSWNRGAQETQYF.

V usage is TRBV6-5 and J usage is TRBJ2-3; D unclear. CDR1 is MNHEY and CDR2 is SVGAGI in the germline V gene. CDR3 length: 15 residues. Deletions cut 6 bases from V and 0 bases from J, with 13 bases between. CDR3 DNA sequence: TGTGCCAGCAGATTACAGTCAGCTAGCACAGATACGCAGTATTTT. Encoded protein: CASRLQSASTDTQYF.

The genes are TRBV4-1 and TRBJ2-7; TRBD1 matches 9 bases. The CDR3 covers 15 residues. The J segment lost 2 bases and the V segment lost 2 bases, leaving 4 bases of the junction unmatched. Per germline, CDR1 MGHRA and CDR2 YSYEKL. The CDR3 region has the DNA TGCGCCAGCAGCCAACTGGACAGGGGAGCCTACGAGCAGTACTTC. Protein product: CASSQLDRGAYEQYF.

The rearrangement joins TRBV6-1 to TRBJ2-7; tentatively, D is TRBD1 (6 bases). The CDR3 is 13 amino acids. With 5 bases removed from V and 2 bases from J, the gap between germline ends came to 10 bases. CDR1 is MNHNS and CDR2 is SASEGT in the germline V gene. The CDR3 DNA follows: TGTGCCAGCAGTCCTGGACAGCCCTACGAGCAGTACTTC. This gives the protein CASSPGQPYEQYF.

This clonotype was observed many times. The CDR3 reads CASSQDATGSLNSPLHF. In DNA form, the CDR3 reads TGCGCCAGCAGCCAGGACGCTACGGGTAGCCTTAACTCACCCCTCCACTTT. This chain joins TRBV4-3 and TRBJ1-6, with D unclear. Trimming removed 3 bases from V and 10 bases from J, with 22 bases in between. This CDR3 has 17 amino acids. CDR1 LGHNA and CDR2 YSLEER come from the germline V gene.

CDR3 coding DNA: TGTGCCAGCAGAGGGTTAAGTCAAATCGGGGAGCTGTTTTTT. This codes for CASRGLSQIGELFF. This rearrangement joins TRBV6-1 to TRBJ2-2, with D hard to call. This CDR3 spans 14 amino acids. Trimming removed 6 bases at V and 7 bases at J, with 15 bases between. Germline-derived CDR1 and CDR2 are MNHNS and SASEGT.

This clonotype was observed many times. The chain has TRBV5-1 and TRBJ2-7; D is possibly TRBD2 (6 bases). Looked up from germline, CDR1 is SGHRS and CDR2 is YFSETQ. Trimming left V 3 bases short and J 6 bases short, with 7 bases between. The CDR3 sequence is 11 residues long. The CDR3 region is CASSSRGEQYF. Written as DNA, the CDR3 is TGCGCCAGCAGCTCGCGGGGCGAGCAGTACTTC.

In DNA form, the CDR3 reads TGTGCCAGCAGTACCCTCGACGAGCAGTACTTC. Its protein is CASSTLDEQYF. The V gene is TRBV27, the J gene TRBJ2-7; no clear D gene. The CDR3 is 11 amino acids. The V gene's germline CDR1 is MNHEY and CDR2 SMNVEV (reference sequence). V was pared by 5 bases and J by 5 bases, with 7 bases between.

This clonotype came up a few times. V gene TRBV20-1 combines with J gene TRBJ2-5; D possibly corresponds to TRBD2 (6 bases). V shed 2 bases and J shed 0 bases, with 10 bases lying between them. CDR3 length equals 14 residues. Germline CDR1 DFQATT, CDR2 SNEGSKA (reference sequence). In DNA, the CDR3 is TGCAGTGCTAGAACAGGAGGGTACCAAGAGACCCAGTACTTC. Its protein product is CSARTGGYQETQYF.

This clonotype was detected a few times. This sequence joins TRBV4-2 and TRBJ1-4, with a weak D call TRBD1 (5 bases). The CDR3 runs 13 residues. Between the trimmed V and J ends, which lost 1 base and 7 bases, there was a span of 7 bases. Germline V gives CDR1 LGHNA, CDR2 YNFKEQ. CDR3 DNA: TGTGCCAGCAGCCAAGGGGACCCTGAAAAACTGTTTTTT. Translating it yields CASSQGDPEKLFF.

The table lists this clonotype with a few counts. The rearrangement uses TRBV4-1 and TRBJ2-7; D gene uncertain. The germline CDR1 and CDR2 sequences are MGHRA and YSYEKL. Trimming shortened V by 8 bases and J by 0 bases, and 8 bases separated the two germline ends. This CDR3 is 12 amino acids long. The DNA for the CDR3 is TGCGCCAGCCCCGTGAGCTCCTACGAGCAGTACGTC. The encoded protein is CASPVSSYEQYV.

This clonotype was seen ten or more times. The chain is built from TRBV27 and TRBJ1-5; D possibly corresponds to TRBD1 (5 bases). V was trimmed by 2 bases and J by 2 bases, leaving 10 bases between them. The germline V gene has CDR1 MNHEY and CDR2 SMNVEV (reference sequence). The CDR3 runs to 15 residues. CDR3 loop: CASSLRGGGNQPQHF. CDR3 nucleotide sequence: TGTGCCAGCAGTTTACGGGGGGGTGGCAATCAGCCCCAGCATTTT.

The J gene is TRBJ2-1, the V gene TRBV7-3, with TRBD2 matching 9 bases. The germline gives CDR1 SGHTA, CDR2 FQGTGA. This CDR3 has 15 residues. The J segment lost 2 bases and the V segment lost 5 bases, leaving 4 bases of the junction unmatched. The CDR3 is CASSAAGGPYNEQFF. In DNA, the CDR3 is TGTGCCAGCAGCGCCGCGGGGGGGCCCTACAATGAGCAGTTCTTC.

J is TRBJ1-2 and V is TRBV28; D might be TRBD1 (5 bases). Germline V gives CDR1 MDHEN, CDR2 SYDVKM. The CDR3 loop spans 14 amino acids. Deletions cut 6 bases from V and 0 bases from J, with 11 bases between. This chain's CDR3 is CASSRQGSNYGYTF. The CDR3 nucleotides are TGTGCCAGCAGCCGTCAGGGTTCTAACTATGGCTACACCTTC.

CDR3 loop: CASSLYAGSYEQYF. CDR3 coding DNA: TGTGCCAGCAGTTTATATGCCGGCTCCTACGAGCAGTACTTC. This chain joins TRBV12-3 or TRBV12-4 and TRBJ2-7, with D hard to call. V was trimmed by 2 bases and J by 0 bases, leaving 8 bases between them. The CDR3 is 14 residues long.

This clonotype has ten or more counts. CDR3 loop: CASSLSSGGPLSYEQYV. As DNA, the CDR3 is TGTGCCAGCAGCCTTTCTAGCGGGGGGCCTCTTTCCTACGAGCAGTACGTC. The chain carries TRBV7-6 and TRBJ2-7; 11 bases line up with TRBD2. Trimming removed 5 bases from V and 1 base from J; junction bases left unmatched: 10. The germline V gene encodes CDR1 SGHVS and CDR2 FNYEAQ. The CDR3 sequence is 17 residues long.

This clonotype was counted at least ten times. The chain joins TRBV5-1 to TRBJ2-7; D is possibly TRBD1 (6 bases). The germline V gene has CDR1 SGHRS and CDR2 YFSETQ. The CDR3 sequence is 14 residues long. Trimming took off 0 bases at V and 3 bases at J, with 10 bases between the two ends. CDR3 nucleotides: TGCGCCAGCAGCTTGGAGGCAGGGGTCTACGAGCAGTACTTC. Translated: CASSLEAGVYEQYF.

This clonotype was seen repeatedly, ten times or more. The genes are TRBV27 and TRBJ1-1, with D perhaps matching TRBD1 (5 bases). Germline lookup yields CDR1 MNHEY and CDR2 SMNVEV (reference sequence). The V end lost 0 bases, the J end lost 4 bases, and 6 bases lay between the germline ends. The CDR3 covers 13 residues. CDR3 bases: TGTGCCAGCAGTTTATCGGGACTCACTGAAGCTTTCTTT. Its protein product is CASSLSGLTEAFF.

The V gene is TRBV2, the J gene TRBJ1-2, with TRBD1 as a possible D gene (5 bases). Trimming cost V 2 bases and J 8 bases, with 18 bases left between them. Germline CDR1 SNHLY, CDR2 FYNNEI. The CDR3 length is 15 residues. CDR3 nucleotides: TGTGCCAGCAGTGAACTACGGACATCCCCAGTCGGCTACACCTTC. Translated: CASSELRTSPVGYTF. The full variable domain, completed using reference TRBV2 and TRBJ1-2, is EPEVTQTPSHQVTQMGQEVILRCVPISNHLYFYWYRQILGQKVEFLVSFYNNEISEKSEIFDDQFSVERPDGSNFTLKIRSTKLEDSAMYFCASSELRTSPVGYTFGSGTRLTVV.

This clonotype was counted a few times. J is TRBJ2-7 and V is TRBV6-2 or TRBV6-3; a possible D gene is TRBD1 (5 bases). The germline V gene encodes CDR1 MNHEY and CDR2 SVGEGT. V shed 6 bases and J shed 4 bases, with 16 bases lying between them. There are 14 residues in the CDR3. The CDR3 reads CASSPPWGSYEQYF. In DNA, the CDR3 is TGTGCCAGCAGCCCCCCGTGGGGCAGTTACGAGCAGTACTTC.

This clonotype was recorded a few times. V usage is TRBV20-1 and J usage is TRBJ2-5, with D perhaps matching TRBD1 (5 bases). Trimming left V 5 bases short and J 4 bases short, with 14 bases between. Germline CDR1 is DFQATT and CDR2 is SNEGSKA (reference sequence). The CDR3 runs to 13 residues. The CDR3 here is CSAPGASIETQYF. The CDR3 DNA is TGCAGTGCTCCTGGGGCCTCTATAGAGACCCAGTACTTC.

There are many counts of this clonotype. This sequence joins TRBV5-1 and TRBJ2-2, with D unclear. Germline CDR1 is SGHRS and CDR2 is YFSETQ. The CDR3 is 16 residues long. The V gene lost 7 bases and the J gene lost 0 bases, with 16 bases spanning the gap. CDR3 in amino acids: CASELDGPANTGELFF. CDR3 DNA sequence: TGCGCCAGCGAACTGGACGGTCCCGCGAACACCGGGGAGCTGTTTTTT.

The rearrangement joins TRBV29-1 to TRBJ1-1, with D unresolved. The CDR3 sequence is 12 residues long. Looked up from germline, CDR1 is SQVTM and CDR2 is ANQGSEA. The V and J ends lost 6 bases and 1 base respectively, with 9 bases between them. The CDR3 is CSVALGNTEAFF. The DNA of the CDR3 is TGCAGCGTAGCCCTGGGGAACACTGAAGCTTTCTTT. The whole variable domain, filled in from reference TRBV29-1 and TRBJ1-1, reads SAVISQKPSRDICQRGTSLTIQCQVDSQVTMMFWYRQQPGQSLTLIATANQGSEATYESGFVIDKFPISRPNLTFSTLTVSNMSPEDSSIYLCSVALGNTEAFFGQGTRLTVV.

V is TRBV4-3 and J is TRBJ1-1, with D uncertain. Germline V gives CDR1 LGHNA, CDR2 YSLEER. The CDR3 runs 15 residues. V lost 0 bases to trimming and J lost 1 base, with 9 bases between them. DNA of the CDR3: TGCGCCAGCAGCCAAGAGAGGCAAGCGAACACTGAAGCTTTCTTT. It translates to CASSQERQANTEAFF.

The chain has TRBV7-8 and TRBJ2-7; D is perhaps TRBD2 (5 bases). The V gene lost 1 base and the J gene lost 3 bases, with 10 bases spanning the gap. The CDR3 runs 14 residues. The germline V gene has CDR1 SGHVS and CDR2 FQNEAQ. The CDR3 sequence is CASSLVTRSYEQYV. Here the CDR3 DNA reads TGTGCCAGCAGCTTAGTTACTAGGAGCTACGAGCAGTACGTC.

This clonotype has just a few counts. This chain uses TRBV19 with TRBJ2-2, with D unresolved. V lost 5 bases and J 6 bases, leaving 16 bases between the germline ends. Germline CDR1 and CDR2: LNHDA and SQIVND (reference sequence). The CDR3 is made up of 15 amino acids. The CDR3 protein is CASSLILGVAGELFF. The CDR3 DNA follows: TGTGCCAGTAGTCTTATTCTGGGCGTCGCCGGGGAGCTGTTTTTT.

This rearrangement joins TRBV5-5 to TRBJ1-1; D is undetermined. Germline CDR1 and CDR2: SGHKS and YYEKEE (reference sequence). The length of the CDR3 is 12 residues. Trimming pared 2 bases from V and 5 bases from J, leaving 7 bases between. The CDR3 region is CASSFQITEAFF. The DNA of the CDR3 is TGTGCCAGCAGCTTCCAAATTACTGAAGCTTTCTTT.

The chain carries TRBV7-9 and TRBJ2-6, with D unresolved. The CDR3 extends over 16 amino acids. V lost 5 bases and J 0 bases, leaving 11 bases between the germline ends. Germline V lookup: CDR1 SEHNR, CDR2 FQNEAQ (reference sequence). CDR3 sequence: CASSLRLSSGANVLTF. DNA of the CDR3: TGTGCCAGCAGCCTCAGACTGAGCTCTGGGGCCAACGTCCTGACTTTC. Based on the CDR3 plus reference TRBV7-9 and TRBJ2-6, the full variable domain is DTGVSQNPRHKITKRGQNVTFRCDPISEHNRLYWYRQTLGQGPEFLTYFQNEAQLEKSRLLSDRFSAERPKGSFSTLEIQRTEQGDSAMYLCASSLRLSSGANVLTFGAGSRLTVL.

The sample holds many counts of this clonotype. The rearrangement joins TRBV12-3 or TRBV12-4 to TRBJ1-2; possible D gene TRBD1, 5 bases. Deletions cut 6 bases from V and 3 bases from J, with 14 bases between. This CDR3 region has 14 residues. Written as DNA, the CDR3 is TGTGCCAGCAGCTCCTGGGGGTTTGACTATGGCTACACCTTC. Amino acids: CASSSWGFDYGYTF.